One and the same sample provided the 26 T cell receptor beta chains below, sequenced in a study of cytomegalovirus exposure and HLA in healthy donors. The study ran its PCR with 60 Vbeta and 13 Jbeta primers. Assay used: immunoSEQ multiplex PCR; TCRdb lists only in-frame clones, some missing. The sample yields some 130,000 clones, nearly 80% seen once. Material: PBMCs. Every receptor here comes from a male donor in good health and CMV-seronegative.

This chain connects TRBV10-2 to TRBJ2-7; possible D gene TRBD2, 6 bases. Germline assignment: CDR1 WSHSY and CDR2 SAAADI. The CDR3 covers 15 residues. V lost 6 bases to trimming and J lost 0 bases, with 15 bases between them. CDR3 residues: CASRNSRTISYEQYF. The CDR3 DNA sequence: TGCGCCAGCAGGAATTCTAGGACTATCTCCTACGAGCAGTACTTC.

This clone came up a few times. Other nucleotide sequences from this sample produce the same CDR3. The chain joins TRBV5-5 to TRBJ1-3; D not resolved. Trimming cost V 1 base and J 4 bases, with 3 bases left between them. From germline, CDR1 is SGHKS and CDR2 YYEKEE (reference sequence). There are 12 residues in the CDR3. CDR3 loop: CASSLQGNTIYF. The CDR3 DNA is TGTGCCAGCAGCTTGCAGGGAAACACCATATATTTT.

The rearrangement uses TRBV4-1 and TRBJ1-2; 8 bases match TRBD1. In germline, CDR1 is MGHRA, CDR2 YSYEKL. CDR3 length: 16 amino acids. The V segment lost 4 bases and the J segment 2 bases; nucleotides outside the gene matches: 9. Written as DNA, the CDR3 is TGCGCCAGCAGCCTTAACTCGGGACAGGTGAACTATGGCTACACCTTC. Translation: CASSLNSGQVNYGYTF.

A note on this clone: At one end, the junction sequence differs from germline, possibly due to a read error. This chain connects TRBV7-9 to TRBJ1-5; D remains ambiguous. Looked up from germline, CDR1 is SEHNR and CDR2 is FQNEAQ (reference sequence). This CDR3 contains 12 residues. The chain's CDR3 is CSSSPPTGPQHF. In DNA form, the CDR3 reads TGTTCCAGCAGCCCCCCGACTGGTCCCCAGCATTTT. Using reference TRBV7-9 and TRBJ1-5 for the parts outside the CDR3, the full variable domain is DTGVSQNPRHKITKRGQNVTFRCDPISEHNRLYWYRQTLGQGPEFLTYFQNEAQLEKSRLLSDRFSAERPKGSFSTLEIQRTEQGDSAMYLCSSSPPTGPQHFGDGTRLSIL.

The chain uses TRBV29-1 and TRBJ1-3; no clear D. Trimming removed 0 bases at V and 0 bases at J, with 15 bases between. This CDR3 is built from 17 residues. The germline gives CDR1 SQVTM, CDR2 ANQGSEA. DNA of the CDR3: TGCAGCGTTGAAGATTTACGCAGGCCCCGCTCTGGAAACACCATATATTTT. Its translation: CSVEDLRRPRSGNTIYF.

This clone was counted once. The chain recombines TRBV30 with TRBJ2-5; a weak D match, TRBD1 (5 bases). The CDR3 totals 12 residues. The V end lost 2 bases, the J end lost 4 bases, and 8 bases lay between the germline ends. Per germline, CDR1 GTSNPN and CDR2 SVGIG (reference sequence). The CDR3, as DNA: TGTGCCTGGAGTAGGGGTTCAGAGACCCAGTACTTC. Translating gives CAWSRGSETQYF.

The chain combines TRBV7-8 with TRBJ2-5; D is perhaps TRBD1 (6 bases). Trimming cost V 3 bases and J 2 bases, with 7 bases left between them. The germline gives CDR1 SGHVS, CDR2 FQNEAQ. The CDR3 spans 13 residues. Here the CDR3 reads CASSFRGQETQYF. CDR3 coding DNA: TGTGCCAGCAGCTTCAGGGGACAAGAGACCCAGTACTTC.

The sample holds a few counts of this clone. This chain joins TRBV4-2 and TRBJ1-2; 9 bases line up with TRBD1. Trimming removed 4 bases from V and 2 bases from J; junction bases left unmatched: 5. The CDR3 length is 15 residues. The V gene's germline CDR1 is LGHNA and CDR2 YNFKEQ. The DNA for the CDR3 is TGTGCCAGCAGCCGCGGGACAGGGCGGAACTATGGCTACACCTTC. The encoded protein is CASSRGTGRNYGYTF.

The genes are TRBV7-9 and TRBJ2-7, with 7 bases aligning to TRBD2. The germline gives CDR1 SEHNR, CDR2 FQNEAQ (reference sequence). J lost 3 bases, V lost 5 bases, and 13 bases had no gene match. The CDR3 has 16 amino acids. CDR3 nucleotide sequence: TGTGCCAGCAGCCTAAACCCGGGGCTAGCGGACTACGAGCAGTACTTC. Translated, it gives CASSLNPGLADYEQYF.

The gene calls are TRBV4-1 and TRBJ2-5, with D possibly being TRBD1 (5 bases). The better agreement between TRBJ2-7 and the DNA end casts doubt on the J call. The CDR3 extends over 15 amino acids. From germline, CDR1 is MGHRA and CDR2 YSYEKL. The CDR3 sequence: CASSQGARAGYEQYF. For the CDR3, the DNA is TGCGCCAGCAGCCAAGGAGCCAGGGCCGGCTACGAGCAGTACTTC.

This clone was seen a few times. For the CDR3, the DNA is TGTGCCAGTAGTACCCCGACTAGCGGGAGTAACACCGGGGAGCTGTTTTTT. Translating gives CASSTPTSGSNTGELFF. The chain employs TRBV19 and TRBJ2-2; 12 nucleotides line up with TRBD2. The germline CDR1 and CDR2 sequences are LNHDA and SQIVND (reference sequence). J gave up 2 bases and V 4 bases, and 5 bases lay outside the gene matches. This CDR3 has 17 amino acids.

V is TRBV6-1 and J is TRBJ2-5, with 11 nucleotides matching TRBD2. The CDR3 extends over 17 amino acids. CDR1 MNHNS and CDR2 SASEGT come from the germline V gene. V shed 4 bases, J shed 2 bases, and the junction held 9 bases outside the gene matches. CDR3 sequence (DNA): TGTGCCAGCAGTGCAAGGTACCGACTAGCGGGGCAAGAGACCCAGTACTTC. This gives the protein CASSARYRLAGQETQYF.

V and J are TRBV4-3 and TRBJ2-1; 7 bases agree with TRBD2. The CDR3 is made up of 17 amino acids. After removal of 3 bases from V and 0 bases from J, the junction contained 8 bases not matched to a gene. The germline CDR1 and CDR2 sequences are LGHNA and YSLEER. The CDR3 is CASSQVLTGGSYNEQFF. The CDR3 DNA sequence: TGCGCCAGCAGCCAGGTACTTACGGGGGGCTCCTACAATGAGCAGTTCTTC.

J is TRBJ2-1 and V is TRBV28, with 10 nucleotides matching TRBD2. Germline CDR1 is MDHEN and CDR2 is SYDVKM. This CDR3 comprises 14 residues. V dropped 5 bases and J dropped 7; count of bases not matched to a gene: 5. CDR3 amino acids: CASSISGGTNEQFF. The CDR3 DNA follows: TGTGCCAGCAGTATTAGCGGGGGGACAAATGAGCAGTTCTTC.

The V call is TRBV19, the J call TRBJ2-7; D may be TRBD1 (6 bases). Germline V gene data show CDR1 as LNHDA and CDR2 as SQIVND (reference sequence). Trimming took off 6 bases at V and 1 base at J, with 13 bases between the two ends. The CDR3 length is 14 residues. The CDR3 sequence is CASRDRDTSYEQYF. The CDR3 DNA sequence: TGTGCCAGTAGGGACCGGGACACATCCTACGAGCAGTACTTC.

The chain employs TRBV10-2 and TRBJ2-3, with 13 nucleotides matching TRBD2. CDR1 and CDR2 (germline): WSHSY, SAAADI. After removal of 2 bases from V and 3 bases from J, the junction contained 2 bases not matched to a gene. This CDR3 spans 16 amino acids. Here the CDR3 reads CASSETSGGGTDTQYF. The CDR3 DNA reads as TGCGCCAGCAGTGAGACTAGCGGGGGGGGGACAGATACGCAGTATTTT.

A single count supports this clone. The chain recombines TRBV18 with TRBJ1-2, with D tentatively TRBD1 (5 bases). The CDR3 runs 14 residues. V lost 1 base to trimming and J lost 8 bases, with 14 bases between them. CDR1 and CDR2 (germline): KGHSH, LQKENI. In DNA form, the CDR3 reads TGTGCCAGCTCACCACTCCCAGGGACTGGGGGCTACACCTTC. This sequence encodes CASSPLPGTGGYTF.

The chain carries TRBV5-3 and TRBJ1-4, with TRBD1 identical over 9 bases. TRBV5-3 is marked as an open reading frame, function uncertain. V was clipped by 4 bases and J by 7 bases; unmatched bases: 8. The CDR3 consists of 15 residues. CDR3 protein: CARSPGRDRAEKLFF. For the CDR3, the DNA is TGTGCCAGAAGCCCCGGGAGGGACAGGGCTGAAAAACTGTTTTTT.

V usage is TRBV2 and J usage is TRBJ2-5; a possible D gene is TRBD1 (5 bases). Germline V gene sequence: CDR1 SNHLY, CDR2 FYNNEI. The CDR3 has 13 residues. V was cut by 6 bases and J by 5 bases, with 13 bases left in between. CDR3 DNA: TGTGCCAGCAGGGTAAGGGGCTTGGAGACCCAGTACTTC. Protein: CASRVRGLETQYF.

The genes are TRBV6-4 and TRBJ1-3; 9 positions agree with TRBD1. The CDR3 consists of 16 residues. Germline-derived CDR1 and CDR2 are MRHNA and SNTAGT. V lost 2 bases to trimming and J lost 2 bases; unmatched junction nucleotides: 4. The CDR3 region is CASSDGGQGPGNTIYF. CDR3 DNA: TGTGCCAGCAGTGACGGGGGACAGGGTCCTGGAAACACCATATATTTT.

The chain combines TRBV11-2 with TRBJ1-4; D unclear. Germline CDR1 and CDR2: SGHAT and FQNNGV. The CDR3 is 15 residues long. The V gene lost 0 bases and the J gene lost 4 bases, with 9 bases spanning the gap. The CDR3 coding sequence is TGTGCCAGCAGCTTAGAGGCAGTTTATAATGAAAAACTGTTTTTT. Its protein product is CASSLEAVYNEKLFF.

The V gene is TRBV9, the J gene TRBJ2-7; possible D gene TRBD1, 6 bases. CDR3 size: 14 residues. In germline, CDR1 is SGDLS, CDR2 YYNGEE. Trimming pared 6 bases from V and 1 base from J, leaving 14 bases between. This CDR3 is CASTAGDTSYEQYF. CDR3 DNA sequence: TGTGCCAGCACCGCCGGGGACACGTCCTACGAGCAGTACTTC.

The chain couples TRBV30 to TRBJ2-7; TRBD1 aligns across 9 bases. V shed 5 bases and J 5 bases; nucleotides not matched to a gene: 10. CDR1 is GTSNPN, CDR2 SVGIG, per germline (reference sequence). The CDR3 length is 14 residues. CDR3 DNA sequence: TGTGCCTGGTCCCGGGGGACAGGGTACAACGAGCAGTACTTC. It yields the protein CAWSRGTGYNEQYF.

This clone was recorded once. This chain connects TRBV7-3 to TRBJ1-1; D not certain. Trimming cost V 5 bases and J 7 bases, with 14 bases left between them. CDR1 is SGHTA, CDR2 FQGTGA, per germline. The CDR3 consists of 13 residues. CDR3 sequence reads: CASSPPGGREAFF. DNA for the CDR3: TGTGCCAGCAGCCCCCCAGGAGGGCGTGAAGCTTTCTTT. Variable domain in full (rest from reference TRBV7-3 and TRBJ1-1): GAGVSQTPSNKVTEKGKYVELRCDPISGHTALYWYRQSLGQGPEFLIYFQGTGAADDSGLPNDRFFAVRPEGSVSTLKIQRTERGDSAVYLCASSPPGGREAFFGQGTRLTVV.

The chain employs TRBV19 and TRBJ2-7, with D tentatively TRBD2 (5 bases). The V gene's germline CDR1 is LNHDA and CDR2 SQIVND (reference sequence). CDR3 length: 12 residues. Trimming removed 5 bases at V and 2 bases at J, with 7 bases between. The CDR3 here is CASSFGTYEQYF. In nucleotides, the CDR3 is TGTGCCAGTAGTTTCGGGACCTACGAGCAGTACTTC.

This clone has just one count. The J gene is TRBJ1-6, the V gene TRBV7-9, with 10 nucleotides matching TRBD1. CDR3 length: 15 residues. Germline assignment: CDR1 SEHNR and CDR2 FQNEAQ (reference sequence). V shed 4 bases and J 10 bases; nucleotides not matched to a gene: 7. CDR3 sequence: CASSSPGTGESPLHF. Written as DNA, the CDR3 is TGTGCCAGCAGCTCTCCCGGGACAGGGGAATCACCCCTCCACTTT. Combining the CDR3 with reference TRBV7-9 and TRBJ1-6 gives the whole variable domain DTGVSQNPRHKITKRGQNVTFRCDPISEHNRLYWYRQTLGQGPEFLTYFQNEAQLEKSRLLSDRFSAERPKGSFSTLEIQRTEQGDSAMYLCASSSPGTGESPLHFGNGTRLTVT.